The 6 T cell receptor beta chains reported below all come from one sample, sequenced in a study of cytotoxic CD8 clonotypes in ibrutinib-treated CLL. The method was immunoSEQ multiplex PCR; TCRdb's version includes in-frame clones alone and lacks a portion of them. The data hold about 130,000 clones, with less than 90% observed a single time. Sequences were derived from PBMCs, sampled after 24 months of ibrutinib treatment. The receptors were sampled from a human donor with chronic lymphocytic leukemia.

Worth noting for this clone: This same CDR3 is encoded by further DNA sequences in the sample. The rearrangement links TRBV5-1 to TRBJ2-1; D is ambiguous. Germline CDR1 is SGHRS and CDR2 is YFSETQ. V was clipped by 0 bases and J by 13 bases, with 11 bases between them. There are 12 residues in the CDR3. Here the CDR3 DNA reads TGCGCCAGCAGCTTGGATCTGGGCAAACAGTTCTTC. It codes for CASSLDLGKQFF.

The chain couples TRBV10-3 to TRBJ2-7; tentative D call: TRBD2 (6 bases). The CDR3 is 13 residues long. Trimming took 4 bases from V and 6 from J, leaving 13 bases between them. Germline V CDR1 and CDR2: ENHRY, SYGVKD. The CDR3 DNA follows: TGTGCCATCAGTGCGGGGGTCGAGGGCGAGCAGTACTTC. This translates into CAISAGVEGEQYF.

The chain employs TRBV7-3 and TRBJ1-3; 7 bases line up with TRBD1. Germline V gene data show CDR1 as SGHTA and CDR2 as FQGTGA. V was clipped by 3 bases and J by 2 bases; unmatched bases: 1. This CDR3 spans 14 amino acids. For the CDR3, the DNA is TGTGCCAGCAGCTTCGGGACAGCTGGAAACACCATATATTTT. Translation: CASSFGTAGNTIYF.

The chain combines TRBV30 with TRBJ2-7, with 12 bases fitting TRBD2. J lost 2 bases, V lost 2 bases, and 10 bases had no gene match. There are 17 residues in the CDR3. Germline CDR1 reads GTSNPN; CDR2 reads SVGIG (reference sequence). The CDR3 DNA reads as TGTGCCTGGAGTCTCTCACGGACTAGCGGGACTACCTACGAGCAGTACTTC. Translating gives CAWSLSRTSGTTYEQYF. Variable domain in full (rest from reference TRBV30 and TRBJ2-7): SQTIHQWPATLVQPVGSPLSLECTVEGTSNPNLYWYRQAAGRGLQLLFYSVGIGQISSEVPQNLSASRPQDRQFILSSKKLLLSDSGFYLCAWSLSRTSGTTYEQYFGPGTRLTVT.

The gene calls are TRBV7-6 and TRBJ2-3, with D possibly TRBD1 on 5 matching bases. V lost 0 bases and J lost 4, with 8 bases in between. The CDR3 spans 14 residues. Looked up from germline, CDR1 is SGHVS and CDR2 is FNYEAQ. The CDR3, as DNA: TGTGCCAGCAGCTTAGCAACCAGGGCAGATACGCAGTATTTT. Encoded protein: CASSLATRADTQYF.

This clone occurred a few times. The same CDR3 arises from other DNA sequences in this sample as well. The chain carries TRBV7-2 and TRBJ2-1, with 9 bases aligning to TRBD2. Trimming removed 5 bases from V and 4 bases from J; junction bases left unmatched: 3. CDR1 is SGHTA, CDR2 FQGNSA, per germline. The CDR3 has 14 residues. CDR3 loop: CASSLSGGYNEQFF. The CDR3 bases are TGTGCCAGCAGCCTGAGCGGGGGGTACAATGAGCAGTTCTTC.